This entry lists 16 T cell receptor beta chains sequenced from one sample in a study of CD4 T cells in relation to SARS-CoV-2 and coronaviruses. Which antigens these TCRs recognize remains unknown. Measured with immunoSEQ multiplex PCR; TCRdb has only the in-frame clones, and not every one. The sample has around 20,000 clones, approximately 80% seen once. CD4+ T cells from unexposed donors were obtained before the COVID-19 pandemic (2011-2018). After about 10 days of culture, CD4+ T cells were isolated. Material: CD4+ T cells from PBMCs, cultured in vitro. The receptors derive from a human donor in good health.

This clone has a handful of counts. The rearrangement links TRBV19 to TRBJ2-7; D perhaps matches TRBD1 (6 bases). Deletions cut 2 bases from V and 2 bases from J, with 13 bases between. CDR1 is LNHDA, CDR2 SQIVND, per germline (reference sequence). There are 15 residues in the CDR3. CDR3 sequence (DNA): TGTGCCAGTAGTATATCTCCAGGGGTTACCTACGAGCAGTACTTC. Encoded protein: CASSISPGVTYEQYF.

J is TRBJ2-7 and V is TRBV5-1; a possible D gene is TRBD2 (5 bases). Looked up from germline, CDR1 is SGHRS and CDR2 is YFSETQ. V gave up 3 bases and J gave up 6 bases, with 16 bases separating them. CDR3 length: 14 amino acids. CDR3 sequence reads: CASSSGLRNREQYF. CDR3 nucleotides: TGCGCCAGCAGCTCCGGACTCCGCAACCGCGAGCAGTACTTC.

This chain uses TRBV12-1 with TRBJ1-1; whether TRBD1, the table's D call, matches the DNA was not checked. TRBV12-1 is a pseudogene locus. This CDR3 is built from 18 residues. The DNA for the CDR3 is TGTGCCAGCAGCTACATAGACAGGGGAATTGGGAGAAACACTGAAGCTTTCTTT. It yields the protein CASSYIDRGIGRNTEAFF.

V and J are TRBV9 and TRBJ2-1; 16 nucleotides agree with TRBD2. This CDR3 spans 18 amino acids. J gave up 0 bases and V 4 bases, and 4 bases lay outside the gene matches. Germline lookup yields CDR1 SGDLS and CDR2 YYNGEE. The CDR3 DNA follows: TGTGCCAGCAGCCTGGGACTAGCGGGAGGGCCCTCCTACAATGAGCAGTTCTTC. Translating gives CASSLGLAGGPSYNEQFF.

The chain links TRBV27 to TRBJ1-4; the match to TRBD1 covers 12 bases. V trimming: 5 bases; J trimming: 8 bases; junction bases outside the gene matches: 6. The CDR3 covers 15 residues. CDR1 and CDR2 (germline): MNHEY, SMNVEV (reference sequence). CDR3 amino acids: CASSTPGTGGEKLFF. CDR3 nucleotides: TGTGCCAGCAGTACCCCCGGGACAGGGGGCGAAAAACTGTTTTTT.

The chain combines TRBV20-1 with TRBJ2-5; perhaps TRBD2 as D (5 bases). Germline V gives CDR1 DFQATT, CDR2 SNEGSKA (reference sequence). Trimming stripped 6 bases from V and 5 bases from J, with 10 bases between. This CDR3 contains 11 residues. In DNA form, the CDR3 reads TGCAGTGCCCTACTAGATGAGACCCAGTACTTC. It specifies CSALLDETQYF.

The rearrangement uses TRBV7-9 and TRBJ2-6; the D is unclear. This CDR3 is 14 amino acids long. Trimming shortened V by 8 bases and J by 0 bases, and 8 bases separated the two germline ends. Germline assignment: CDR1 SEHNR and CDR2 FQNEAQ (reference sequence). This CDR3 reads CASLKDSGANVLTF. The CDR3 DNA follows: TGTGCCAGCCTAAAAGACTCTGGGGCCAACGTCCTGACTTTC.

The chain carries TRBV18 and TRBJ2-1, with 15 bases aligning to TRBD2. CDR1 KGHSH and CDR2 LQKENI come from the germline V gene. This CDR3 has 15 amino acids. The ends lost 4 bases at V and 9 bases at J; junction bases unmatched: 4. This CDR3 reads CASSLPGLAGGEQFF. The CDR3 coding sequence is TGTGCCAGCTCACTGCCGGGACTAGCGGGAGGTGAGCAGTTCTTC.

In DNA form, the CDR3 reads TGTGCCAGCAGTTACTCGGGGAATCTTCTGGTTCTTAATGAGCAGTTCTTC. Protein: CASSYSGNLLVLNEQFF. The gene calls are TRBV6-2 or TRBV6-3 and TRBJ2-1; no clear D. The CDR3 spans 17 residues. Trimming took off 0 bases at V and 7 bases at J, with 19 bases between the two ends. Per germline, CDR1 MNHEY and CDR2 SVGEGT.

The CDR3 loop reads CASSEVWAGEQYF. In DNA form, the CDR3 reads TGCGCCAGCAGTGAGGTCTGGGCGGGAGAGCAGTACTTC. The chain joins TRBV10-1 to TRBJ2-7; a weak D match, TRBD2 (6 bases). This CDR3 spans 13 amino acids. Germline loops: CDR1 WNHNN, CDR2 SYGVQD (reference sequence). With 2 bases removed from V and 7 bases from J, the gap between germline ends came to 12 bases.

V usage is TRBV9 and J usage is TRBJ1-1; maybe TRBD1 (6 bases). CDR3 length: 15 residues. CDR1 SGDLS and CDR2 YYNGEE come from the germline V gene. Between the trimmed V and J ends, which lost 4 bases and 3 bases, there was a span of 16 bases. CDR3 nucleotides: TGTGCCAGCAGCCTCCACAGGGAGTCGGACACTGAAGCTTTCTTT. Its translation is CASSLHRESDTEAFF. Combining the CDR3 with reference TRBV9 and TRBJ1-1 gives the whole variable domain DSGVTQTPKHLITATGQRVTLRCSPRSGDLSVYWYQQSLDQGLQFLIQYYNGEERAKGNILERFSAQQFPDLHSELNLSSLELGDSALYFCASSLHRESDTEAFFGQGTRLTVV.

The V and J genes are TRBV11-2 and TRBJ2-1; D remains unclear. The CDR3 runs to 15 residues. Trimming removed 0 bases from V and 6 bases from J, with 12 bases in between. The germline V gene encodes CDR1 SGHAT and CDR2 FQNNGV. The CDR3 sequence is CASSLDRATPNEQFF. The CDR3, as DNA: TGTGCCAGCAGCTTAGATCGAGCGACTCCCAATGAGCAGTTCTTC. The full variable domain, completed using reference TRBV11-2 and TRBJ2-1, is EAGVAQSPRYKIIEKRQSVAFWCNPISGHATLYWYQQILGQGPKLLIQFQNNGVVDDSQLPKDRFSAERLKGVDSTLKIQPAKLEDSAVYLCASSLDRATPNEQFFGPGTRLTVL.

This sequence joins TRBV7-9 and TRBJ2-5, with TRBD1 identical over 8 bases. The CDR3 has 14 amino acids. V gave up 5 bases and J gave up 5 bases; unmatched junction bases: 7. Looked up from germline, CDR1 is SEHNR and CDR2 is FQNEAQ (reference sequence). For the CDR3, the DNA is TGTGCCAGCAGCCCAGGGGGCGCGTGGGAGACCCAGTACTTC. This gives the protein CASSPGGAWETQYF.

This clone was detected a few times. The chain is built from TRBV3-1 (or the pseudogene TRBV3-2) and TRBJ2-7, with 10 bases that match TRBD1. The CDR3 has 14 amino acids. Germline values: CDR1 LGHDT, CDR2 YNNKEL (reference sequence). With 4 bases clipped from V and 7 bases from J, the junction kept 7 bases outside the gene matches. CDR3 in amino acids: CASSRRDRGWEQYF. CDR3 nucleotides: TGTGCCAGCAGCCGCCGGGACAGGGGTTGGGAGCAGTACTTC.

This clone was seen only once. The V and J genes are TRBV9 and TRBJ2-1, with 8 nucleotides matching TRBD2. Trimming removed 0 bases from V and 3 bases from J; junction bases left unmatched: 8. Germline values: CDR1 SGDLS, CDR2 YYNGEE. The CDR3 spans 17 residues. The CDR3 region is CASSVAPAGGRYNEQFF. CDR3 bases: TGTGCCAGCAGCGTAGCTCCTGCGGGAGGCCGCTACAATGAGCAGTTCTTC.

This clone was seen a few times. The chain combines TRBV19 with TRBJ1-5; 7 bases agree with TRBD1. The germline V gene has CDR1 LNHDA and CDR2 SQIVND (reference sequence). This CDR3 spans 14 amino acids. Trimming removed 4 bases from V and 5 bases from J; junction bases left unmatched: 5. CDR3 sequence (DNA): TGTGCCAGTAGTACGGGACAGTTACATCAGCCCCAGCATTTT. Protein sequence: CASSTGQLHQPQHF.